Reported below is one T cell receptor beta chain. The source of the sample is a study of Tregs in tolerant kidney transplant recipients. Sequencing used immunoSEQ multiplex PCR; TCRdb keeps in-frame clones, though not all of them. The top ten clones hold approximately 11% of a sample with around 70,000 clones, around nine tenths of them seen once. This CDR3 region has 13 residues. V trimming: 5 bases; J trimming: 4 bases; junction bases outside the gene matches: 4. In germline, CDR1 is SGHVS, CDR2 FNYEAQ. Sequenced material: CD8+ T cells from blood, taken before the transplant. This sequence joins TRBV7-6 and TRBJ1-1; TRBD1 matches 7 bases. The receptor was derived from a human donor who received a combined kidney and bone marrow transplant. The CDR3 protein is CASSPDRVTEAFF. CDR3 DNA sequence: TGTGCCAGCAGCCCTGACAGGGTCACTGAAGCTTTCTTT. Full variable domain (missing parts from reference TRBV7-6 and TRBJ1-1): GAGVSQSPRYKVTKRGQDVALRCDPISGHVSLYWYRQALGQGPEFLTYFNYEAQQDKSGLPNDRFSAERPEGSISTLTIQRTEQRDSAMYRCASSPDRVTEAFFGQGTRLTVV.